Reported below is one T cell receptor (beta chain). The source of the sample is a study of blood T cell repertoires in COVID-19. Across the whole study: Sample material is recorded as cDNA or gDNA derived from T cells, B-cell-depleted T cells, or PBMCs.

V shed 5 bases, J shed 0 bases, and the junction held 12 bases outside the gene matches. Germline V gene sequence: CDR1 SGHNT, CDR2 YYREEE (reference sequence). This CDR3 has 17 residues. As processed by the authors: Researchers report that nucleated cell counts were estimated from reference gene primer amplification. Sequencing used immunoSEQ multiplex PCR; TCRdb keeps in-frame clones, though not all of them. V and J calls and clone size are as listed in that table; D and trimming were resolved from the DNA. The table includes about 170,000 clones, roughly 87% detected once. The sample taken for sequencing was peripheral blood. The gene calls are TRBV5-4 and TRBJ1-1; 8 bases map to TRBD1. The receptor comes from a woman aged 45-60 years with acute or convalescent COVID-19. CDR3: CASRPGGPGQVNTEAFF. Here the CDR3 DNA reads TGTGCCAGCAGGCCAGGGGGCCCTGGACAAGTGAACACTGAAGCTTTCTTT.